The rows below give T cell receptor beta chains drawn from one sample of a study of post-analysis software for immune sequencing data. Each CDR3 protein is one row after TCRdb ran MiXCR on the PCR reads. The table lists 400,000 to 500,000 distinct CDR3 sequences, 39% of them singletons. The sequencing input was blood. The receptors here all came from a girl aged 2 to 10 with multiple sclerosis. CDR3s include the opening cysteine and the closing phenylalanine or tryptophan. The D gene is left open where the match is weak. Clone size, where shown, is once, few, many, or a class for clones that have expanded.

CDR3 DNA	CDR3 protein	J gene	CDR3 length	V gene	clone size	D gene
TGTGCCAGCAGTTCACTAGCGGGAGTTCGTCGCAATGAGCAGTTCTTC	CASSSLAGVRRNEQFF	TRBJ2-1	16	TRBV6-2/TRBV6-3	NA	TRBD2
TGTGCCAGCAGTCCGGGACTAGCTAGGCCTCTCGAGCAGTACTTC	CASSPGLARPLEQYF	TRBJ2-7	15	TRBV12-3/TRBV12-4	once	TRBD2
TGTGCCAGCAACGTACTACCGGGGCCCTCGGATGGCTACACCTTC	CASNVLPGPSDGYTF	TRBJ1-2	15	TRBV7-3	NA	NA
TGTGCCAGCAGGATAGGAGGACAGGGAACGGGAACTAATGAAAAACTGTTTTTT	CASRIGGQGTGTNEKLFF	TRBJ1-4	18	TRBV6-1	NA	TRBD1
TGCGCCAGCAGCTCGGACTTAATGAACACTGAAGCTTTCTTT	CASSSDLMNTEAFF	TRBJ1-1	14	TRBV5-1	NA	NA
TGTGCCAGCAGTTTAGCCCCTAGACTGATGTACCAAGAGACCCAGTACTTC	CASSLAPRLMYQETQYF	TRBJ2-5	17	TRBV12-3/TRBV12-4	NA	NA
TGCGCCAGCAGAAACAGGGGCGATACTTCTGGGGCCAACGTCCTGACTTTC	CASRNRGDTSGANVLTF	TRBJ2-6	17	TRBV5-1	NA	TRBD1
TGTGCCACCCGGAGGGGGTACTACTACGAGCAGTACTTC	CATRRGYYYEQYF	TRBJ2-7	13	TRBV11-2	NA	NA
TGTGCCACCAGCCGACGATCCGGGACTAGCGGGACCAAGCAGTTCTTC	CATSRRSGTSGTKQFF	TRBJ2-1	16	TRBV15	few	TRBD2
TGCAGTGCTAGATGGTTGGGACTAGCGGACCCCTACGAGCAGTACTTC	CSARWLGLADPYEQYF	TRBJ2-7	16	TRBV20-1	few	TRBD2
TGTGCCAGCAGCTACCTAGGGACAGTGAGCTACGAGCAGTACTTC	CASSYLGTVSYEQYF	TRBJ2-7	15	TRBV7-9	NA	TRBD1
TGTGCCAGCAGTTACGAAAGGGGGGTCACTGAGGCTTTCTTT	CASSYERGVTEAFF	TRBJ1-1	14	TRBV6-5	few	NA
TGTGCCAGCAGCCAAAGGTCGAAAGAGACCCAGTACTTC	CASSQRSKETQYF	TRBJ2-5	13	TRBV12-3/TRBV12-4	NA	NA
TGTGCCAGCAGCCCAGACCAGAACACTGAAGCTTTCTTT	CASSPDQNTEAFF	TRBJ1-1	13	TRBV4-2	NA	NA
TGTGCCAGCAGCTACCGACTAGCGGGGGGCTACGAGCAGTACTTC	CASSYRLAGGYEQYF	TRBJ2-7	15	TRBV12-3/TRBV12-4	NA	TRBD2
TGTGCCAGCAGCTTAAGGGGATGGGGGACTGGTCCCCGCAATGAGCAGTTCTTC	CASSLRGWGTGPRNEQFF	TRBJ2-1	18	TRBV7-3	NA	NA
TGCAGCGTTGAGGAAGGCTCCTACGAGCAGTACTTC	CSVEEGSYEQYF	TRBJ2-7	12	TRBV29-1	many	NA
TGCAGCGCCGCACGGAGCGACACTGAAGCTTTCTTT	CSAARSDTEAFF	TRBJ1-1	12	TRBV29-1	NA	NA
TGTGCCATCAATACCGGGACACCTCCCTCTGGGGCCAACGTCCTGACTTTC	CAINTGTPPSGANVLTF	TRBJ2-6	17	TRBV10-3	few	NA
TGCAGCGTCGTGGACCCAGAGCAGTTCTTC	CSVVDPEQFF	TRBJ2-1	10	TRBV29-1	NA	NA
TGCGCCAGCAGCTATCCTCAACAGGGGATATCTGAAGCTTTCTTT	CASSYPQQGISEAFF	TRBJ1-1	15	TRBV5-1	NA	TRBD1
TGTGCCAGCAGTTATCTAGCGGGAGGGTACAATGAGCAGTACTTC	CASSYLAGGYNEQYF	TRBJ2-7	15	TRBV6-5	NA	TRBD2
TGTGCCAGCAGGACCGGGACTAGCTATTCCAATGAGCAGTTCTTC	CASRTGTSYSNEQFF	TRBJ2-1	15	TRBV28	NA	TRBD2
TGTGCCAGCAGCTTAGGGCTGGGGGGGTCAGATACGCAGTATTTT	CASSLGLGGSDTQYF	TRBJ2-3	15	TRBV7-9	few	TRBD2